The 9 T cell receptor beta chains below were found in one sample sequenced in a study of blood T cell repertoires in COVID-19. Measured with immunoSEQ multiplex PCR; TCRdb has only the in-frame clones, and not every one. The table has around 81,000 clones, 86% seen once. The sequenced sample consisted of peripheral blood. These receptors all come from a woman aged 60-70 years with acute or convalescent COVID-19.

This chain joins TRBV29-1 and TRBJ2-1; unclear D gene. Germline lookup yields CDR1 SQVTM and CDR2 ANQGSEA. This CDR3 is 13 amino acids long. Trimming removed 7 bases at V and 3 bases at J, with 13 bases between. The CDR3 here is CSALRSDYNEQFF. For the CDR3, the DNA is TGCAGCGCGCTCCGGAGTGACTACAATGAGCAGTTCTTC.

The CDR3 spells CASSAGGSGNTIYF. CDR3 DNA: TGTGCCAGTAGTGCCGGGGGCTCTGGAAACACCATATATTTT. The chain recombines TRBV19 with TRBJ1-3, with D tentatively TRBD1 (5 bases). CDR1 is LNHDA, CDR2 SQIVND, per germline (reference sequence). V lost 5 bases and J 0 bases, leaving 8 bases between the germline ends. This CDR3 is built from 14 residues.

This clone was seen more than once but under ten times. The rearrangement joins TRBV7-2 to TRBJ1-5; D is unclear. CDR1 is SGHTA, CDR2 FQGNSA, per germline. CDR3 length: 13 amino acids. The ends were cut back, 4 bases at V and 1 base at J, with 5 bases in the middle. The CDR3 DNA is TGTGCCAGCAGCTCGCAGAGCAATCAGCCCCAGCATTTT. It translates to CASSSQSNQPQHF.

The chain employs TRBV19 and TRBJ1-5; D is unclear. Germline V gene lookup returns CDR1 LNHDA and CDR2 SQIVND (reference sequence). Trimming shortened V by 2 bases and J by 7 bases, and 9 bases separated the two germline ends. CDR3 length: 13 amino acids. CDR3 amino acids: CASSIRVWQPQHF. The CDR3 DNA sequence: TGTGCCAGTAGTATAAGAGTTTGGCAGCCCCAGCATTTT.

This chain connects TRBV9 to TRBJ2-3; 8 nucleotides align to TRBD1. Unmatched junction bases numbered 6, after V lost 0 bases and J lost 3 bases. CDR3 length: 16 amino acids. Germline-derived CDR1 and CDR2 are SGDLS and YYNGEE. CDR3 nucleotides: TGTGCCAGCAGCGTAGTCGGCAGGGGGCCGACAGATACGCAGTATTTT. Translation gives CASSVVGRGPTDTQYF.

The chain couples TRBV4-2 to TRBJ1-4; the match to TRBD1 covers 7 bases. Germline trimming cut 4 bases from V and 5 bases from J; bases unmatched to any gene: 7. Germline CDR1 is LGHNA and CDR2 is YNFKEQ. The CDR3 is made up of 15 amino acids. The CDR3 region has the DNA TGTGCCAGCAGCCTCTTGACAGGGCAGAATGAAAAACTGTTTTTT. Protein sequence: CASSLLTGQNEKLFF.

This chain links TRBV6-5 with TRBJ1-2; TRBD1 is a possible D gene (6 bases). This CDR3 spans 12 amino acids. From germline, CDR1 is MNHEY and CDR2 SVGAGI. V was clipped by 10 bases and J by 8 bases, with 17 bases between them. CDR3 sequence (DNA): TGTGCCACCTTCAGGGGCCCGACCGGCTACACCTTC. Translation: CATFRGPTGYTF.

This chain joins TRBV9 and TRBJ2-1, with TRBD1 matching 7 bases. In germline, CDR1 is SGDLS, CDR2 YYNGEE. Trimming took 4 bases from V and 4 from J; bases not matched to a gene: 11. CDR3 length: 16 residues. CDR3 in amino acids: CASSTQGDSEYNEQFF. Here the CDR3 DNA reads TGTGCCAGCAGCACCCAAGGGGACAGCGAATACAATGAGCAGTTCTTC.

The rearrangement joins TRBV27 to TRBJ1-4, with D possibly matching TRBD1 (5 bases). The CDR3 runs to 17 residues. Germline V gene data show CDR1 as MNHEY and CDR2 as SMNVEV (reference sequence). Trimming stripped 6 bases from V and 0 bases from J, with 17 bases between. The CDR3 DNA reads TGTGCCAGCAGCGGATTCTGGACAAGTCCAACTAATGAAAAACTGTTTTTT. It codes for CASSGFWTSPTNEKLFF.